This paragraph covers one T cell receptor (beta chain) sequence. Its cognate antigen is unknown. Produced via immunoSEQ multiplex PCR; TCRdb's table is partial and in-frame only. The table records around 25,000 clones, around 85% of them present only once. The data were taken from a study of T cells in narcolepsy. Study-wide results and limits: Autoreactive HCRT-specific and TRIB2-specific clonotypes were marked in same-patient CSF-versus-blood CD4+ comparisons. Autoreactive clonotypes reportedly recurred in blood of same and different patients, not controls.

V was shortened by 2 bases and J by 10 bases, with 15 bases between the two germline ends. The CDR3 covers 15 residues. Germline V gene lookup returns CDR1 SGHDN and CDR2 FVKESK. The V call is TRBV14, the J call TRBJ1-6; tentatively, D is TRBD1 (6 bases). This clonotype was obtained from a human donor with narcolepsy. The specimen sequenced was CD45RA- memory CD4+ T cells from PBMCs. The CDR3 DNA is TGTGCCAGCAGCCAAACCCGGGACAAAGGATCACCCCTCCACTTT. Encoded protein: CASSQTRDKGSPLHF.